This entry lists 11 T cell receptor beta chains sequenced from one sample in a study of STAT3 mutations in large granular lymphocyte leukemia. Study-wide findings and caveats: Every T-cell large granular lymphocyte leukemia patient had at least one immunodominant TCR beta clonotype.

Method: immunoSEQ multiplex PCR; TCRdb's copy keeps in-frame clones and lacks some. The table shows tens of thousands of clones, with 81% occurring only once. Their antigens remain unidentified. The sample consisted of PBMCs. The receptors derive from a human donor with T large granular lymphocyte leukemia. Some clones in this sample may be carry-over from other donors' samples.

The CDR3 sequence: CASSRGLAGSTDTQYF. The DNA for the CDR3 is TGTGCCAGCAGTCGTGGACTAGCGGGGTCCACAGATACGCAGTATTTT. The gene calls are TRBV5-4 and TRBJ2-3; 12 bases map to TRBD2. The J segment lost 2 bases and the V segment lost 5 bases, leaving 6 bases of the junction unmatched. Germline V gene lookup returns CDR1 SGHNT and CDR2 YYREEE (reference sequence). This CDR3 has 16 amino acids. The full variable domain, completed using reference TRBV5-4 and TRBJ2-3, is ETGVTQSPTHLIKTRGQQVTLRCSSQSGHNTVSWYQQALGQGPQFIFQYYREEENGRGNFPPRFSGLQFPNYSSELNVNALELDDSALYLCASSRGLAGSTDTQYFGPGTRLTVL.

V gene TRBV2 combines with J gene TRBJ1-4; D gene uncertain. The germline V gene encodes CDR1 SNHLY and CDR2 FYNNEI. The CDR3 extends over 12 amino acids. The V and J ends lost 9 bases and 8 bases respectively, with 13 bases between them. The CDR3: CASRGGEEKLFF. CDR3 sequence (DNA): TGTGCCAGTCGGGGTGGCGAAGAAAAACTGTTTTTT.

V gene TRBV27 combines with J gene TRBJ1-2, with 8 bases fitting TRBD1. With 5 bases clipped from V and 5 bases from J, the junction kept 16 bases outside the gene matches. Germline V gives CDR1 MNHEY, CDR2 SMNVEV (reference sequence). The CDR3 spans 17 residues. The CDR3 DNA reads as TGTGCCAGCAGTCAATTATGGACAGGGAATCGCCTTTATGGCTACACCTTC. Translating it yields CASSQLWTGNRLYGYTF.

The V gene is TRBV29-1, the J gene TRBJ2-5; 7 bases match TRBD2. The CDR3 spans 21 residues. The V segment lost 8 bases and the J segment 1 base; nucleotides outside the gene matches: 31. Germline lookup yields CDR1 SQVTM and CDR2 ANQGSEA. The CDR3 is CSTVPLSSRRGTGWAQETQYF. CDR3 bases: TGCAGCACAGTACCGTTGAGCTCTAGGCGGGGGACGGGTTGGGCCCAAGAGACCCAGTACTTC.

There are a few counts of this clone. The chain recombines TRBV11-2 with TRBJ1-5; a possible D gene is TRBD1 (6 bases). The V end was cut by 5 bases, the J end by 7 bases, with 15 bases between. The germline CDR1 and CDR2 sequences are SGHAT and FQNNGV. The CDR3 extends over 14 amino acids. This chain's CDR3 is CASSPTGFGQPQHF. CDR3 coding DNA: TGTGCCAGCAGCCCTACAGGGTTCGGCCAGCCCCAGCATTTT.

The chain links TRBV29-1 to TRBJ1-1; D remains ambiguous. Germline CDR1 and CDR2: SQVTM and ANQGSEA. V was cut by 0 bases and J by 0 bases, with 5 bases left in between. The CDR3 contains 13 residues. The chain's CDR3 is CSVEDQVNTEAFF. The DNA for the CDR3 is TGCAGCGTTGAAGATCAAGTGAACACTGAAGCTTTCTTT.

This clone was picked up one time. The rearrangement joins TRBV5-1 to TRBJ1-1; D ambiguous. Germline values: CDR1 SGHRS, CDR2 YFSETQ. The V and J ends lost 1 base and 4 bases respectively, with 11 bases between them. The CDR3 consists of 14 residues. CDR3: CASSLLYDLTEAFF. The CDR3 bases are TGCGCCAGCAGCTTGCTGTATGACCTCACTGAAGCTTTCTTT.

The genes are TRBV7-2 and TRBJ1-1, with D perhaps TRBD1 (5 bases). CDR3 length: 14 amino acids. CDR1 SGHTA and CDR2 FQGNSA come from the germline V gene. Trimming removed 0 bases at V and 1 base at J, with 6 bases between. The CDR3 sequence: CASSLAQGNTEAFF. CDR3 DNA sequence: TGTGCCAGCAGCTTAGCCCAGGGGAACACTGAAGCTTTCTTT.

V and J are TRBV5-5 and TRBJ2-5, with D hard to call. CDR1 and CDR2 (germline): SGHKS, YYEKEE (reference sequence). CDR3 length: 11 amino acids. V was shortened by 4 bases and J by 2 bases, with 3 bases between the two germline ends. CDR3 amino acids: CASSLQETQYF. Here the CDR3 DNA reads TGTGCCAGCAGCCTTCAAGAGACCCAGTACTTC.

This chain joins TRBV28 and TRBJ2-3; D may be TRBD2 (7 bases). The V gene lost 6 bases and the J gene lost 1 base, with 14 bases spanning the gap. The germline V gene has CDR1 MDHEN and CDR2 SYDVKM. The CDR3 has 15 residues. CDR3 DNA sequence: TGTGCCAGCAGCTCACCGGGGGGCCGCACAGATACGCAGTATTTT. Protein: CASSSPGGRTDTQYF. The variable domain in full, completed from reference TRBV28 and TRBJ2-3, reads DVKVTQSSRYLVKRTGEKVFLECVQDMDHENMFWYRQDPGLGLRLIYFSYDVKMKEKGDIPEGYSVSREKKERFSLILESASTNQTSMYLCASSSPGGRTDTQYFGPGTRLTVL.

The genes are TRBV29-1 and TRBJ2-2, with TRBD2 identical over 10 bases. After removal of 4 bases from V and 4 bases from J, the junction contained 3 bases not matched to a gene. In germline, CDR1 is SQVTM, CDR2 ANQGSEA. The CDR3 is 14 amino acids. The CDR3 spells CSVGTSGGTGELFF. The CDR3 coding sequence is TGCAGCGTTGGGACTAGCGGCGGCACCGGGGAGCTGTTTTTT.